This paragraph covers one T cell receptor (beta chain) sequence. Its antigen remains unknown. The record originates from a study of shared clonotypes between healthy human individuals. Overall study: Each donor had three CD4 naive, three CD4 memory, two CD8 naive and one CD8 memory plate. Study results and caveats: Naive CD4 clonotype sharing across several donors was approximately 5%. In this cohort, only blood was sampled, and tissue repertoires likely differ.

Germline V CDR1 and CDR2: MNHGY, SAAAGT. The CDR3 is 17 amino acids. V lost 5 bases to trimming and J lost 7 bases; unmatched junction nucleotides: 17. Some clones are missing from TCRdb's copy, which holds only in-frame ones; the method was immunoSEQ multiplex PCR. The table lists 2.3 million or so clones, 85% to 95% of them singletons. The chain has TRBV6-8 and TRBJ1-3; 7 nucleotides match TRBD1. The sequence derives from a man aged 18-30 years in good health. Some clones in this sample may be carry-over from other donors' samples. The specimen was naive CD4+ T cells from PBMCs. Subset given: CD45RA+ positively selected. CDR3 bases: TGTGCCAGCAGTGTCCGCCCAAGGACAGGTTCAAGGAACACCATATATTTT. Amino acids: CASSVRPRTGSRNTIYF.